This T cell receptor (beta chain) emerged from a study of cytomegalovirus exposure and HLA in healthy donors. Study summary: About 179 million T cells yielded fewer than 120 million unique TCR beta sequences in earlier analysis. The study's findings and limits: A few chains tied to CMV proved CMV antigen-specific in vitro.

The CDR3 loop spans 16 amino acids. Germline V gene lookup returns CDR1 WNHNN and CDR2 SYGVQD (reference sequence). V was pared by 6 bases and J by 0 bases, with 7 bases of the junction left unmatched. The study ran its PCR with 60 Vbeta and 13 Jbeta primers. Using immunoSEQ multiplex PCR, the repertoire was profiled, and TCRdb retains in-frame clones only, with some absent. This table has roughly 200,000 clones, roughly 80% appearing once. This clone came up once. The antigen remains unidentified. The V call is TRBV10-1, the J call TRBJ1-4, with TRBD1 matching over 7 bases. Sequencing input: PBMCs. The TCR comes from a man in his forties or fifties in good health and CMV-seropositive. CDR3 DNA sequence: TGCGCCAGCAGAACACAGGGGCCTTCAACTAATGAAAAACTGTTTTTT. The encoded protein is CASRTQGPSTNEKLFF.